These 20 T cell receptor beta chains share one sample of origin, sequenced in a study of human T cells and chemical hapten exposure. Time point reported: patch test 1, 2 weeks after DPC sensitization. The treatment denotes: therapeutic diphenylcyclopropenone sensitization with weekly scalp DPC. TCRdb re-derived calls from the RACE reads in MiXCR, one entry per CDR3 protein. The sample lists approximately 350,000 distinct CDR3 sequences; around 7% were seen once. The specimen was whole blood, collected in connection with sensitization to the hapten diphenylcyclopropenone (DPC). These TCRs come from a woman aged 18-30 years with alopecia areata. Some clones in this sample may be carry-over from other donors' samples.

This clonotype was detected a few times. The chain is built from TRBV12-5 and TRBJ1-4; TRBD1 is a possible D gene (5 bases). Germline V gene data show CDR1 as LGHNT and CDR2 as FRNRAP. CDR3 length: 13 residues. With 10 bases removed from V and 7 bases from J, the gap between germline ends came to 16 bases. The CDR3 loop reads CATKFGDVEKLFF. The CDR3 region has the DNA TGTGCTACAAAATTCGGGGACGTTGAAAAACTGTTTTTT.

Note on this clonotype: Because the CDR3 is missing its conserved closing phenylalanine or tryptophan, this is likely a read error. The chain employs TRBV27 and TRBJ2-1, with TRBD2 identical over 12 bases. With 5 bases clipped from V and 6 bases from J, the junction kept 11 bases outside the gene matches. The CDR3 has 17 amino acids. Per the germline V gene, CDR1 is MNHEY and CDR2 is SMNVEV (reference sequence). The CDR3 sequence is CASSKSPSGGAVNEQFS. The CDR3 DNA reads as TGTGCCAGCAGTAAGTCGCCTAGCGGGGGGGCCGTCAATGAGCAGTTCTCC.

This clonotype was detected only a few times. The rearrangement uses TRBV5-4 and TRBJ2-3; D gene uncertain. CDR1 is SGHNT and CDR2 is YYREEE in the germline V gene (reference sequence). The CDR3 runs 16 residues. V lost 4 bases to trimming and J lost 1 base, with 16 bases between them. CDR3 sequence (DNA): TGTGCCAGCAGCGCAAGAGTGGCAGGTCGCACAGATACGCAGTATTTT. It is translated as CASSARVAGRTDTQYF.

This clonotype was picked up a small number of times. V and J are TRBV6-2 or TRBV6-3 and TRBJ2-5; maybe TRBD1 (6 bases). The germline V gene encodes CDR1 MNHEY and CDR2 SVGEGT. Trimming removed 6 bases at V and 7 bases at J, with 21 bases between. The length of the CDR3 is 15 residues. The CDR3 DNA sequence: TGTGCCAGCAGATCCCCCAGGGGCCGCGTGGGGACCCAGTACTTC. It codes for CASRSPRGRVGTQYF.

This clonotype was observed a handful of times. V gene TRBV20-1 combines with J gene TRBJ1-1; D is unresolved. Trimming left V 3 bases short and J 7 bases short, with 12 bases between. There are 12 residues in the CDR3. Per the germline V gene, CDR1 is DFQATT and CDR2 is SNEGSKA (reference sequence). The CDR3 coding sequence is TGCAGTGCTAGGATAGGAAACGATGAAGCTTTCTTT. As protein: CSARIGNDEAFF.

A few counts support this clonotype. The genes are TRBV5-1 and TRBJ2-3; D is unclear. Between the trimmed V and J ends, which lost 4 bases and 1 base, there was a span of 19 bases. The germline V gene encodes CDR1 SGHRS and CDR2 YFSETQ. The CDR3 is made up of 17 amino acids. CDR3 protein: CASSLMPPGQGTDTQYF. The CDR3 DNA reads as TGCGCCAGCAGCCTGATGCCCCCGGGCCAGGGCACAGATACGCAGTATTTT.

The chain is built from TRBV25-1 and TRBJ2-7, with 7 nucleotides matching TRBD1. CDR1 and CDR2 (germline): MGHDK, SYGVNS. V trimming: 1 base; J trimming: 3 bases; junction bases outside the gene matches: 3. CDR3 length: 14 amino acids. The CDR3 spells CASSESDRVYEQYF. CDR3 nucleotides: TGTGCCAGCAGTGAATCAGACAGGGTCTACGAGCAGTACTTC.

The genes are TRBV18 and TRBJ1-3, with D perhaps TRBD1 (6 bases). This CDR3 is built from 15 residues. The V and J ends lost 1 base and 2 bases respectively, with 9 bases between them. Germline lookup yields CDR1 KGHSH and CDR2 LQKENI. In DNA, the CDR3 is TGTGCCAGCTCACCACAGCGGACAGCTGGAAACACCATATATTTT. It encodes CASSPQRTAGNTIYF.

CDR3 in amino acids: CASSLAPGPSNTEAFF. DNA for the CDR3: TGTGCCAGCAGCTTAGCACCGGGACCGTCGAACACTGAAGCTTTCTTT. This chain uses TRBV7-6 with TRBJ1-1; D might be TRBD1 (5 bases). CDR3 length: 16 residues. V was pared by 0 bases and J by 1 base, with 12 bases between. From germline, CDR1 is SGHVS and CDR2 FNYEAQ.

This clonotype has a count of ten or more. This rearrangement joins TRBV3-1 to TRBJ1-1; no definite D call. V was shortened by 4 bases and J by 4 bases, with 16 bases between the two germline ends. The CDR3 contains 15 residues. CDR1 and CDR2 (germline): LGHDT, YNNKEL (reference sequence). CDR3 in amino acids: CASSPRPAESTEAFF. The CDR3 nucleotides are TGTGCCAGCAGCCCGCGGCCGGCTGAAAGCACTGAAGCTTTCTTT. Filled out from reference TRBV3-1 and TRBJ1-1, the complete variable domain reads DTAVSQTPKYLVTQMGNDKSIKCEQNLGHDTMYWYKQDSKKFLKIMFSYNNKELIINETVPNRFSPKSPDKAHLNLHINSLELGDSAVYFCASSPRPAESTEAFFGQGTRLTVV.

This clonotype was observed a few times. J is TRBJ2-2 and V is TRBV11-3; D is uncertain. The CDR3 loop spans 14 amino acids. Trimming removed 1 base at V and 1 base at J, with 4 bases between. Germline-derived CDR1 and CDR2 are SGHNT and YENEEA. The CDR3 is CASSLAWNTGELFF. CDR3 coding DNA: TGTGCCAGCAGCTTAGCTTGGAACACCGGGGAGCTGTTTTTT. Complete variable domain (other parts from reference TRBV11-3 and TRBJ2-2): EAGVVQSPRYKIIEKKQPVAFWCNPISGHNTLYWYLQNLGQGPELLIRYENEEAVDDSQLPKDRFSAERLKGVDSTLKIQPAELGDSAVYLCASSLAWNTGELFFGEGSRLTVL.

This clonotype appeared many times. This chain uses TRBV14 with TRBJ1-2; D possibly corresponds to TRBD1 (6 bases). The CDR3 has 15 amino acids. V was pared by 0 bases and J by 5 bases, with 13 bases between. CDR1 and CDR2 from the germline V gene are SGHDN and FVKESK. CDR3 sequence (DNA): TGTGCCAGCAGCCAAGAAGTTCGGGGGGCGTATGGCTACACCTTC. Its protein product is CASSQEVRGAYGYTF. Combining the CDR3 with reference TRBV14 and TRBJ1-2 gives the whole variable domain EAGVTQFPSHSVIEKGQTVTLRCDPISGHDNLYWYRRVMGKEIKFLLHFVKESKQDESGMPNNRFLAERTGGTYSTLKVQPAELEDSGVYFCASSQEVRGAYGYTFGSGTRLTVV.

The table lists this clonotype with many counts. The CDR3 nucleotides read TGTGCCAGCAGATCCGGGGGGCTCTCACAAAACATTCAGTACTTC. Translated, it gives CASRSGGLSQNIQYF. The J gene is TRBJ2-4, the V gene TRBV6-2 or TRBV6-3; perhaps TRBD2 as D (7 bases). CDR1 is MNHEY and CDR2 is SVGEGT in the germline V gene. The CDR3 covers 15 residues. The V gene lost 6 bases and the J gene lost 5 bases, with 17 bases spanning the gap.

In its sample, this clonotype was seen a few times. The chain combines TRBV25-1 with TRBJ2-3, with 7 bases identical to TRBD1. The V segment lost 2 bases and the J segment 0 bases; nucleotides outside the gene matches: 8. Germline V gene data show CDR1 as MGHDK and CDR2 as SYGVNS. The CDR3 spans 17 residues. CDR3 DNA sequence: TGTGCCAGCAGTGAACCGGGACAGACAACTAGCACAGATACGCAGTATTTT. This translates into CASSEPGQTTSTDTQYF.

This clonotype was counted ten times or more. This chain links TRBV5-1 with TRBJ2-1; D remains ambiguous. The CDR3 runs 17 residues. Deletions cut 2 bases from V and 4 bases from J, with 19 bases between. In germline, CDR1 is SGHRS, CDR2 YFSETQ. The CDR3 loop is CASSFRTTTRSYNEQFF. In nucleotides, the CDR3 is TGCGCCAGCAGCTTCCGCACTACCACACGATCTTACAATGAGCAGTTCTTC. The full variable domain, rest sourced from reference TRBV5-1 and TRBJ2-1, is KAGVTQTPRYLIKTRGQQVTLSCSPISGHRSVSWYQQTPGQGLQFLFEYFSETQRNKGNFPGRFSGRQFSNSRSEMNVSTLELGDSALYLCASSFRTTTRSYNEQFFGPGTRLTVL.

The gene calls are TRBV2 and TRBJ2-1, with no clear D. CDR3 length: 14 residues. Looked up from germline, CDR1 is SNHLY and CDR2 is FYNNEI. Trimming removed 8 bases from V and 1 base from J, with 12 bases in between. CDR3 in DNA: TGTGCCAGCCTCTCCGAGACTTCCTACAATGAGCAGTTCTTC. As protein: CASLSETSYNEQFF.

The V call is TRBV3-1, the J call TRBJ2-7; a possible D gene is TRBD1 (6 bases). The V gene lost 1 base and the J gene lost 4 bases, with 11 bases spanning the gap. Per germline, CDR1 LGHDT and CDR2 YNNKEL (reference sequence). The CDR3 is made up of 14 amino acids. This CDR3 is CASSQAGTQYEQYF. The CDR3 DNA reads TGTGCCAGCAGCCAAGCCGGGACACAGTACGAGCAGTACTTC.

This clonotype appeared a few times. The chain recombines TRBV2 with TRBJ1-2; tentative D call: TRBD1 (5 bases). The germline CDR1 and CDR2 sequences are SNHLY and FYNNEI. CDR3 size: 13 residues. V lost 4 bases and J 1 base, leaving 7 bases between the germline ends. Here the CDR3 reads CASSVGGNYGYTF. CDR3 nucleotide sequence: TGTGCCAGCAGTGTCGGGGGTAACTATGGCTACACCTTC.

The V and J genes are TRBV4-3 and TRBJ2-3, with 8 bases matching TRBD2. J was trimmed by 5 bases and V by 0 bases; bases with no gene match: 7. This CDR3 spans 16 amino acids. Per germline, CDR1 LGHNA and CDR2 YSLEER. This CDR3 is CASSQDRGGSKDTQYF. The CDR3 DNA sequence: TGCGCCAGCAGCCAAGATCGGGGGGGCTCAAAAGATACGCAGTATTTT.

This clonotype was recorded a few times. The V gene is TRBV3-1, the J gene TRBJ2-2; 7 bases fit TRBD2. The CDR3 contains 14 residues. V shed 5 bases and J 7 bases; nucleotides not matched to a gene: 7. Per germline, CDR1 LGHDT and CDR2 YNNKEL (reference sequence). CDR3 region: CASSASGASGELFF. The CDR3 bases are TGTGCCAGCAGCGCCAGCGGGGCCAGCGGGGAGCTGTTTTTT.